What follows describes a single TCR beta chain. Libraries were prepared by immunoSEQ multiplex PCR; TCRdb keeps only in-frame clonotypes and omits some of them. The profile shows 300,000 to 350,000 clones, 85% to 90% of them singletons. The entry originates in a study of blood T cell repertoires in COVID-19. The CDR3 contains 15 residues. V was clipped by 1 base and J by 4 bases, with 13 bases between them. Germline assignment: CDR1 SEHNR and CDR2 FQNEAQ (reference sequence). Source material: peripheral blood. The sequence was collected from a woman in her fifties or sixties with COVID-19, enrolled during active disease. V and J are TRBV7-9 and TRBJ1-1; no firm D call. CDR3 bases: TGTGCCAGCAGCTTAGGAATGGCGGTGTTCACTGAAGCTTTCTTT. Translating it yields CASSLGMAVFTEAFF.